This T cell receptor (beta chain) emerged from a study of shared clonotypes between healthy human individuals. The assay was immunoSEQ multiplex PCR, and TCRdb's table has in-frame clones only and misses some. Of a few million clones listed, roughly 92% are singletons. CDR1 is GTSNPN, CDR2 SVGIG, per germline (reference sequence). The V segment lost 5 bases and the J segment 5 bases; nucleotides outside the gene matches: 6. This CDR3 region has 13 residues. This TCR was recovered from a man younger than 30 in good health. Some clones in this sample may be carry-over from other donors' samples. The chain is built from TRBV30 and TRBJ2-5; 9 nucleotides agree with TRBD1. Sequences were obtained from naive CD4+ T cells from PBMCs. Sample subset: CD45RA+ positively selected. The CDR3, as DNA: TGTGCCTGGGGGACAGGGCTTGTCGAGACCCAGTACTTC. Residues: CAWGTGLVETQYF.